This note documents a single T cell receptor (beta chain) sequence. Its antigen is unidentified. The entry originates in a study of cytomegalovirus exposure and HLA in healthy donors. Findings and limits, study-wide: With DRB1 most and HLA-C fewest, TCR association rates differed between HLA loci in a later analysis. The records held CMV serostatus as the only immune exposure information. Most subjects' HLA-A and HLA-B alleles were reportedly predicted from TCR beta sequences.

PCR involved 60 Vbeta and 13 Jbeta primers. Sequencing was performed with immunoSEQ multiplex PCR; in TCRdb, only in-frame clones are kept and a portion is missing. The sample includes approximately 190,000 clones, 81% seen only once; the top ten take less than 4.5%. This clonotype originated in a man aged 45-65 years in good health and CMV-seronegative. The sequenced sample was PBMCs.

CDR3 nucleotide sequence: TGTGCCAGCAGCTTATTGGACAGGTTAGTCGGAGAGCAGTACTTC. It yields the protein CASSLLDRLVGEQYF. The J gene is TRBJ2-7, the V gene TRBV7-8, with TRBD1 matching over 7 bases. Germline V gene data show CDR1 as SGHVS and CDR2 as FQNEAQ. Germline trimming cut 2 bases from V and 7 bases from J; bases unmatched to any gene: 11. This CDR3 has 15 residues. Full variable domain (remainder filled in from reference TRBV7-8 and TRBJ2-7): GAGVSQSPRYKVAKRGQDVALRCDPISGHVSLFWYQQALGQGPEFLTYFQNEAQLDKSGLPSDRFFAERPEGSVSTLKIQRTQQEDSAVYLCASSLLDRLVGEQYFGPGTRLTVT.